What follows describes a single T cell receptor (beta chain). What it recognizes is unknown. The data derive from a study of cytomegalovirus exposure and HLA in healthy donors. Study-wide background: Inside one of the first data releases sat about 85 million unique TCRs taken from HLA-typed donors. Study results and caveats: Earlier findings revealed that most TCR beta V segments proved productive either about 87% or about 30% of the time.

After removal of 4 bases from V and 2 bases from J, the junction contained 5 bases not matched to a gene. The CDR3 sequence is 15 residues long. The germline V gene encodes CDR1 MNHEY and CDR2 SMNVEV (reference sequence). PCR involved 60 Vbeta and 13 Jbeta primers. This table comes from immunoSEQ multiplex PCR, and its TCRdb copy is limited to in-frame clones, with some not included. The sample contains 150,000 to 200,000 clones, 70% to 80% of which appear only once. Whereas donors were nominally healthy upon sampling, unrecorded immune exposures were probable. The V and J genes are TRBV27 and TRBJ2-5; 9 bases align to TRBD1. The source is a man aged 45-65 years in good health and CMV-seropositive. The sample consisted of PBMCs. Here the CDR3 reads CASSSGTGMQETQYF. CDR3 DNA sequence: TGTGCCAGCAGTTCCGGGACAGGGATGCAAGAGACCCAGTACTTC.